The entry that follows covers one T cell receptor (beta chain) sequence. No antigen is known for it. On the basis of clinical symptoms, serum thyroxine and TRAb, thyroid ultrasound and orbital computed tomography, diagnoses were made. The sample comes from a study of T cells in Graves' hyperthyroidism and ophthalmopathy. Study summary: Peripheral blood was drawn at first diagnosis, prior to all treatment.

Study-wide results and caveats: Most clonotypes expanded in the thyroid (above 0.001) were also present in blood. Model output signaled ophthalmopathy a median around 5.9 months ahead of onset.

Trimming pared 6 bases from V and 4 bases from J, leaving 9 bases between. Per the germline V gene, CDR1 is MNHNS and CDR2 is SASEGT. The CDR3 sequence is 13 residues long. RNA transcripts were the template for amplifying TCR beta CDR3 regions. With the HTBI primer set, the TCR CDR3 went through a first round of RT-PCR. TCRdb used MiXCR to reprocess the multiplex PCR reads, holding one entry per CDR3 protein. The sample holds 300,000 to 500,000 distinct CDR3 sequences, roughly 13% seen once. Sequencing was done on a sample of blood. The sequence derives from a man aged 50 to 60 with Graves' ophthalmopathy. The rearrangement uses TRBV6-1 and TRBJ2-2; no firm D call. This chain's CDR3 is CASSPGCTGELFF. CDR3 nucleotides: TGTGCCAGCAGCCCAGGATGCACCGGGGAGCTGTTTTTT.